Given below is one T cell receptor beta chain in context. This record comes from a study of blood T cell repertoires in COVID-19. Authors' analysis steps: Cell counts per sample came from amplifying reference gene primers. Clones were read by immunoSEQ multiplex PCR, and TCRdb kept only the in-frame ones, dropping some. That table supplies the V and J calls and clone size; D and trimming were determined from the DNA. Found here are some 260,000 clones, 88% of them singletons; the top ten hold 0.65% to 0.9%. Between the trimmed V and J ends, which lost 6 bases and 7 bases, there was a span of 4 bases. The CDR3 runs to 11 residues. Germline CDR1 is MDHEN and CDR2 is SYDVKM.

The sample was peripheral blood. The genes are TRBV28 and TRBJ1-6; no definite D call. The TCR was taken from a woman in her 30s with acute or convalescent COVID-19. In DNA, the CDR3 is TGTGCCAGCAGCTCGAATTCACCCCTCCACTTT. It translates to CASSSNSPLHF.